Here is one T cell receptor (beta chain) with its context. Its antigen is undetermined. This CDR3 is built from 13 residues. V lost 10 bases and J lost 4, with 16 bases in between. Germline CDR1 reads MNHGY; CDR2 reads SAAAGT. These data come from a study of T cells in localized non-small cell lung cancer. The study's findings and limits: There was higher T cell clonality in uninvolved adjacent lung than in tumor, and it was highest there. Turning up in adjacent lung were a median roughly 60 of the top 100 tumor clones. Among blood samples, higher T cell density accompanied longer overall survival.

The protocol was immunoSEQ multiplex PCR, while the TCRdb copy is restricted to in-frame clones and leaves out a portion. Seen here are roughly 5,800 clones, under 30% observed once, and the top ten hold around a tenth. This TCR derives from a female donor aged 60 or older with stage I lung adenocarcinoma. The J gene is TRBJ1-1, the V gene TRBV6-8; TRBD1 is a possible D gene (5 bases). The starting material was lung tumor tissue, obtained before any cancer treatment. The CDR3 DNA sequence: TGTGCCATCAGGGCCCCTGGGGGCACTGAAGCTTTCTTT. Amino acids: CAIRAPGGTEAFF.